Listed below are T cell receptor beta chains from one sample, sequenced in a study of T cell responses to AZD1222 COVID-19 vaccine. TCRdb's table, derived via immunoSEQ multiplex PCR, lists solely in-frame clones and lacks some. The sample lists fewer than 150,000 clones; roughly 86% were seen once. The specimen was peripheral blood, collected 28 days after the second AZD1222 dose. All receptors come from an adult who received the AZD1222 COVID-19 vaccine. Each CDR3 is given with its conserved first and last residue. D genes are given only for firm matches. Rows may omit the clone size; those that give it use once, few, many or a size class.

d_call: -
clone_size: -
j_call: TRBJ2-7
v_call: TRBV7-8
cdr3_nt: TGTGCCAGCAGCTTACTGGGGGCGGGGTACGAGCAGTACTTC
cdr3_aa: CASSLLGAGYEQYF

d_call: -
clone_size: -
j_call: TRBJ1-2
v_call: TRBV14
cdr3_nt: TGTGCCAGCAGCCAAGTAGCTAACAGGGTTAACTATGGCTACACCTTC
cdr3_aa: CASSQVANRVNYGYTF

d_call: -
clone_size: -
j_call: TRBJ1-2
v_call: TRBV6-6
cdr3_nt: TGTGCCACCCGGGACATGGGCTATGGCTACACCTTC
cdr3_aa: CATRDMGYGYTF

d_call: TRBD2
clone_size: -
j_call: TRBJ2-5
v_call: TRBV30
cdr3_nt: TGTGCCTGGAGACCAGGACTAGCGGTTCAAGAGACCCAGTACTTC
cdr3_aa: CAWRPGLAVQETQYF

d_call: -
clone_size: -
j_call: TRBJ1-2
v_call: TRBV7-9
cdr3_nt: TGTGCCAGCAGCCCAACGACGGAAGCTAACTATGGCTACACCTTC
cdr3_aa: CASSPTTEANYGYTF

d_call: -
clone_size: -
j_call: TRBJ2-7
v_call: TRBV28
cdr3_nt: TGTGCCAGCAGTCTAGGGGGGGTGCCCTCCTACGAGCAGTACTTC
cdr3_aa: CASSLGGVPSYEQYF

d_call: TRBD1
clone_size: -
j_call: TRBJ1-1
v_call: TRBV7-9
cdr3_nt: TGTGCCAGCAGCCTACGACAGGGGGCCGCTGAAGCTTTCTTT
cdr3_aa: CASSLRQGAAEAFF

d_call: -
clone_size: -
j_call: TRBJ2-5
v_call: TRBV14
cdr3_nt: TGTGCCAGCAGTGAAAACCCTTGGGAGACCCAGTACTTC
cdr3_aa: CASSENPWETQYF

d_call: -
clone_size: -
j_call: TRBJ2-1
v_call: TRBV9
cdr3_nt: TGTGCCAGCAGCCCTTACACAAATTTATACAATGAGCAGTTCTTC
cdr3_aa: CASSPYTNLYNEQFF

d_call: -
clone_size: -
j_call: TRBJ2-3
v_call: TRBV7-3
cdr3_nt: TGTGCCAGCAGCTTATCCACCTACACAGATACGCAGTATTTT
cdr3_aa: CASSLSTYTDTQYF

d_call: -
clone_size: -
j_call: TRBJ1-2
v_call: TRBV11-3
cdr3_nt: TGTGCCAGCAGCTTAGGGGAGTATGGCTACACCTTC
cdr3_aa: CASSLGEYGYTF

d_call: -
clone_size: -
j_call: TRBJ2-5
v_call: TRBV5-4
cdr3_nt: TGTGCCAGCAGCTTGACAGGGGAGGGAGAGACCCAGTACTTC
cdr3_aa: CASSLTGEGETQYF

d_call: -
clone_size: -
j_call: TRBJ1-4
v_call: TRBV5-8
cdr3_nt: TGTGCCAGCAGCCCCGCGGGAAGAGCTACTAATGAAAAACTGTTTTTT
cdr3_aa: CASSPAGRATNEKLFF

d_call: -
clone_size: -
j_call: TRBJ1-4
v_call: TRBV7-8
cdr3_nt: TGTGCCAGCAGCCCGGGGACAGAAAAACTGTTTTTT
cdr3_aa: CASSPGTEKLFF

d_call: -
clone_size: -
j_call: TRBJ1-1
v_call: TRBV3-1/TRBV3-2
cdr3_nt: TGTGCCAGCAGCCAAGGTCTGGGCAGGGATGTGACTGAAGCTTTCTTT
cdr3_aa: CASSQGLGRDVTEAFF

d_call: -
clone_size: -
j_call: TRBJ1-3
v_call: TRBV2
cdr3_nt: TGTGCCAGCAGGTTTTTTCGGGACACCATATATTTT
cdr3_aa: CASRFFRDTIYF

d_call: TRBD1
clone_size: -
j_call: TRBJ1-5
v_call: TRBV19
cdr3_nt: TGTGCCAGTAGTACAACAGGGGGCGGCCAGCCCCAGCATTTT
cdr3_aa: CASSTTGGGQPQHF

d_call: -
clone_size: -
j_call: TRBJ2-1
v_call: TRBV27
cdr3_nt: TGTGCCAGCAGTTTAGTTGCAGGGGTTGACAATGAGCAGTTCTTC
cdr3_aa: CASSLVAGVDNEQFF

d_call: TRBD2
clone_size: -
j_call: TRBJ2-3
v_call: TRBV15
cdr3_nt: TGTGCCACCAGTCGACAGCGGGGGGGCATCGGCACAGATACGCAGTATTTT
cdr3_aa: CATSRQRGGIGTDTQYF

d_call: -
clone_size: -
j_call: TRBJ1-1
v_call: TRBV2
cdr3_nt: TGTGCCAGCAGTCTCAGGGTTGGTACTGAAGCTTTCTTT
cdr3_aa: CASSLRVGTEAFF

d_call: TRBD1
clone_size: once
j_call: TRBJ2-7
v_call: TRBV5-1
cdr3_nt: TGCGCCAGCAGCTTGGGCTTCCGGGACAGCTCCTACGAGCAGTACTTC
cdr3_aa: CASSLGFRDSSYEQYF

d_call: TRBD2
clone_size: -
j_call: TRBJ2-4
v_call: TRBV5-4
cdr3_nt: TGTGCCAGCAGCGGGACTAGCGGGGGTGGAGACATTCAGTACTTC
cdr3_aa: CASSGTSGGGDIQYF

d_call: TRBD2
clone_size: -
j_call: TRBJ2-4
v_call: TRBV28
cdr3_nt: TGTGCCAGCAGTTTGGGAGGGAGGAACATTCAGTACTTC
cdr3_aa: CASSLGGRNIQYF

d_call: -
clone_size: -
j_call: TRBJ1-5
v_call: TRBV6-5
cdr3_nt: TGTGCCAGCAGTTACTCTCCCTTGAGCAATCAGCCCCAGCATTTT
cdr3_aa: CASSYSPLSNQPQHF

d_call: -
clone_size: few
j_call: TRBJ1-1
v_call: TRBV7-2
cdr3_nt: TGTGCCAGCAGCTTAGACCGTGTGGAGGCTTTCTTT
cdr3_aa: CASSLDRVEAFF

d_call: -
clone_size: -
j_call: TRBJ2-7
v_call: TRBV19
cdr3_nt: TGTGCCAGTAGGCCCCTGGGGCAGGGAGACAACGAGCAGTACTTC
cdr3_aa: CASRPLGQGDNEQYF

d_call: -
clone_size: -
j_call: TRBJ1-1
v_call: TRBV5-1
cdr3_nt: TGCGCCAGCAGCCCCTCCGGGGGGCGCGGGAACACTGAAGCTTTCTTT
cdr3_aa: CASSPSGGRGNTEAFF

d_call: TRBD2
clone_size: -
j_call: TRBJ2-7
v_call: TRBV4-1
cdr3_nt: TGCGCCAGCAGCCAAGATAAGGGGGTAGCGGGGGGCGACGAGCAGTACTTC
cdr3_aa: CASSQDKGVAGGDEQYF

d_call: -
clone_size: -
j_call: TRBJ1-1
v_call: TRBV19
cdr3_nt: TGTGCCACCCTAGGGCGCACTGAAGCTTTCTTT
cdr3_aa: CATLGRTEAFF

d_call: -
clone_size: -
j_call: TRBJ1-1
v_call: TRBV21-1
cdr3_nt: TGTGCCGTACAAAAGGGGGGGAGCACTGAAGCTTTCTTT
cdr3_aa: CAVQKGGSTEAFF

d_call: TRBD2
clone_size: -
j_call: TRBJ2-1
v_call: TRBV10-3
cdr3_nt: TGTGCCACTTACTCCGGGACTAGCGGGAATGAGCAGTTCTTC
cdr3_aa: CATYSGTSGNEQFF

d_call: -
clone_size: -
j_call: TRBJ2-4
v_call: TRBV12-3/TRBV12-4
cdr3_nt: TGTGCCAGCAGTTTTGGGAACATTCAGTACTTC
cdr3_aa: CASSFGNIQYF

d_call: -
clone_size: many
j_call: TRBJ2-7
v_call: TRBV7-8
cdr3_nt: TGTGCCAGCAGCTTGCAGCGGCTGACCTACGAGCAGTACTTC
cdr3_aa: CASSLQRLTYEQYF

d_call: -
clone_size: -
j_call: TRBJ1-2
v_call: TRBV12-3/TRBV12-4
cdr3_nt: TGTGCCAGCGGCCTTAACTATGGCTACACCTTC
cdr3_aa: CASGLNYGYTF

d_call: -
clone_size: -
j_call: TRBJ1-5
v_call: TRBV6-5
cdr3_nt: TGTGCCAGCAGGGCCGGGACTGCTCTGAGTCAGCCCCAGCATTTT
cdr3_aa: CASRAGTALSQPQHF

d_call: TRBD1
clone_size: -
j_call: TRBJ1-1
v_call: TRBV20-1
cdr3_nt: TGCAGTGCGGGGGACAGCCGAGAAGCTTTCTTT
cdr3_aa: CSAGDSREAFF

d_call: TRBD2
clone_size: -
j_call: TRBJ2-1
v_call: TRBV19
cdr3_nt: TGTGCCAATAGTATAGTGGCTAGCGGTAGAAGCGTGCAGTTCTTC
cdr3_aa: CANSIVASGRSVQFF

d_call: -
clone_size: -
j_call: TRBJ2-7
v_call: TRBV29-1
cdr3_nt: TGCAGCGTTGCAACTCTCTACGAGCAGTACTTC
cdr3_aa: CSVATLYEQYF

d_call: -
clone_size: -
j_call: TRBJ2-3
v_call: TRBV5-6
cdr3_nt: TGTGCCAGCAGCGCACCCGCCGGGGATACGCAGTATTTT
cdr3_aa: CASSAPAGDTQYF

d_call: TRBD2
clone_size: once
j_call: TRBJ2-2
v_call: TRBV7-8
cdr3_nt: TGTGCCAGCAGCAAGGGACTAGCGGGAGAAGGCATAACCGGGGAGCTGTTTTTT
cdr3_aa: CASSKGLAGEGITGELFF

d_call: -
clone_size: -
j_call: TRBJ1-1
v_call: TRBV10-2
cdr3_nt: TGCGCCACCTCGGTGGGGGTGAACACTGAAGCTTTCTTT
cdr3_aa: CATSVGVNTEAFF

d_call: TRBD1
clone_size: -
j_call: TRBJ1-4
v_call: TRBV5-1
cdr3_nt: TGCGCCAGCAGCAAGGACAGGGGGAATGAAAAACTGTTTTTT
cdr3_aa: CASSKDRGNEKLFF

d_call: -
clone_size: -
j_call: TRBJ2-7
v_call: TRBV7-6
cdr3_nt: TGTGCCAGCAGCTTAGATTTTTCAGGCGAGCAGTACTTC
cdr3_aa: CASSLDFSGEQYF